Listed here are 18 T cell receptor beta chains from one sample, sequenced in a study of CD8 T cells in Susac syndrome. cDNA came from approximately 0.5 to 1 ug RNA primed by random hexamers. TCRdb independently ran MiXCR on the immunoSEQ multiplex PCR reads; one entry per CDR3 protein. The sample yields under 200,000 distinct CDR3 sequences, roughly 95% seen once. Sequencing was carried out using CD4+ T cells from PBMCs. These TCRs come from a human donor in good health.

This chain connects TRBV12-3 or TRBV12-4 to TRBJ1-1, with D perhaps TRBD1 (5 bases). Trimming cost V 2 bases and J 3 bases, with 7 bases left between them. CDR3 size: 13 residues. Written as DNA, the CDR3 is TGTGCCAGCAGTTTACGGGGGTACACTGAAGCTTTCTTT. This sequence encodes CASSLRGYTEAFF.

The chain carries TRBV2 and TRBJ2-7; TRBD1 matches at 8 bases. Germline CDR1 reads SNHLY; CDR2 reads FYNNEI. CDR3 length equals 15 residues. With V trimmed by 11 bases and J by 3 bases, 15 bases remained unmatched. The CDR3 is CASGTGLFTFYEQYV. The CDR3, as DNA: TGTGCCTCCGGGACAGGACTATTTACCTTCTACGAGCAGTACGTC.

This clonotype was counted once. The rearrangement uses TRBV18 and TRBJ1-5, with 12 bases aligning to TRBD1. The V gene's germline CDR1 is KGHSH and CDR2 LQKENI. V lost 0 bases to trimming and J lost 7 bases; unmatched junction nucleotides: 4. The length of the CDR3 is 16 residues. CDR3 sequence: CASSPPIGTGGQPQHF. CDR3 DNA: TGTGCCAGCTCACCACCGATCGGGACAGGGGGCCAGCCCCAGCATTTT. Full variable domain (missing parts from reference TRBV18 and TRBJ1-5): NAGVMQNPRHLVRRRGQEARLRCSPMKGHSHVYWYRQLPEEGLKFMVYLQKENIIDESGMPKERFSAEFPKEGPSILRIQQVVRGDSAAYFCASSPPIGTGGQPQHFGDGTRLSIL.

This chain uses TRBV29-1 with TRBJ1-4; possibly TRBD1 for D (5 bases). The CDR3 sequence is 12 residues long. Trimming pared 6 bases from V and 8 bases from J, leaving 13 bases between. CDR1 SQVTM and CDR2 ANQGSEA come from the germline V gene. CDR3 sequence reads: CSVGTATEKLFF. The CDR3 coding sequence is TGCAGCGTGGGGACCGCGACAGAAAAACTGTTTTTT.

This clonotype appeared a single time. The chain joins TRBV20-1 to TRBJ2-7; 8 nucleotides match TRBD2. The junction had 7 bases not matched to a gene; V was cut back by 2 bases and J by 4 bases. Germline values: CDR1 DFQATT, CDR2 SNEGSKA (reference sequence). This CDR3 is built from 14 residues. The CDR3 region is CSARRDLAGYEQYF. CDR3 coding DNA: TGCAGTGCTAGAAGAGACCTAGCGGGTTACGAGCAGTACTTC.

The rearrangement links TRBV13 to TRBJ1-2; weak D call: TRBD1 (5 bases). CDR1 is PRHDT and CDR2 is FYEKMQ in the germline V gene (reference sequence). The CDR3 consists of 13 residues. Trimming shortened V by 1 base and J by 7 bases, and 10 bases separated the two germline ends. For the CDR3, the DNA is TGTGCCAGCAGCTTAGAGGGGTCGGGTGGCTACACCTTC. This translates into CASSLEGSGGYTF.

The chain combines TRBV11-2 with TRBJ2-7, with 10 bases identical to TRBD1. CDR3 length: 16 amino acids. From germline, CDR1 is SGHAT and CDR2 FQNNGV. With 0 bases clipped from V and 1 base from J, the junction kept 3 bases outside the gene matches. CDR3 nucleotides: TGTGCCAGCAGCTTAGATCGGACAGGGGGTTCCTACGAGCAGTACTTC. Its translation is CASSLDRTGGSYEQYF.

This chain joins TRBV20-1 and TRBJ2-7; 7 nucleotides match TRBD2. This CDR3 contains 14 residues. CDR1 DFQATT and CDR2 SNEGSKA come from the germline V gene (reference sequence). Trimming cost V 2 bases and J 3 bases; bases outside gene matches: 7. The CDR3 nucleotides read TGCAGTGCTAGAAGGCCTAGCGGCTTCTACGAGCAGTACGTC. Protein product: CSARRPSGFYEQYV.

A single count supports this clonotype. V gene TRBV15 combines with J gene TRBJ2-3; no definite D call. Looked up from germline, CDR1 is LNHNV and CDR2 is YYDKDF (reference sequence). CDR3 length equals 14 residues. Trimming cost V 1 base and J 2 bases, with 7 bases left between them. The CDR3 reads CATSRGSYTDTQYF. The CDR3 coding sequence is TGTGCCACCAGCAGAGGTAGTTACACAGATACGCAGTATTTT. Supplemented by reference TRBV15 and TRBJ2-3, the full variable domain reads DAMVIQNPRYQVTQFGKPVTLSCSQTLNHNVMYWYQQKSSQAPKLLFHYYDKDFNNEADTPDNFQSRRPNTSFCFLDIRSPGLGDTAMYLCATSRGSYTDTQYFGPGTRLTVL.

V usage is TRBV2 and J usage is TRBJ2-2; perhaps TRBD2 as D (5 bases). Trimming cost V 5 bases and J 5 bases, with 12 bases left between them. Looked up from germline, CDR1 is SNHLY and CDR2 is FYNNEI. The CDR3 is made up of 14 amino acids. The CDR3 protein is CASSLARNTGELFF. CDR3 in DNA: TGTGCCAGCAGTCTAGCTAGGAATACCGGGGAGCTGTTTTTT. Combining the CDR3 with reference TRBV2 and TRBJ2-2 gives the whole variable domain EPEVTQTPSHQVTQMGQEVILRCVPISNHLYFYWYRQILGQKVEFLVSFYNNEISEKSEIFDDQFSVERPDGSNFTLKIRSTKLEDSAMYFCASSLARNTGELFFGEGSRLTVL.

The chain uses TRBV27 and TRBJ1-2, with D maybe TRBD1 (6 bases). Germline values: CDR1 MNHEY, CDR2 SMNVEV (reference sequence). Trimming took off 5 bases at V and 4 bases at J, with 17 bases between the two ends. The CDR3 sequence is 15 residues long. The CDR3 spells CASSPLTGPGYGYTF. CDR3 bases: TGTGCCAGCAGTCCCCTAACAGGGCCGGGCTATGGCTACACCTTC.

The J gene is TRBJ2-1, the V gene TRBV24-1, with 13 bases aligning to TRBD2. The CDR3 spans 20 residues. The V and J ends lost 7 bases and 10 bases, in that order; junction bases with no gene match: 24. The germline V gene encodes CDR1 KGHDR and CDR2 SFDVKD. CDR3 loop: CATRGTPGQGRTSGSLEQFF. CDR3 DNA sequence: TGTGCCACCAGGGGAACTCCGGGACAGGGGAGGACTAGCGGGAGCTTGGAGCAGTTCTTC.

The chain recombines TRBV6-5 with TRBJ2-1; TRBD1 might be the D (6 bases). The CDR3 loop spans 13 amino acids. V lost 6 bases to trimming and J lost 6 bases, with 12 bases between them. The V gene's germline CDR1 is MNHEY and CDR2 SVGAGI. CDR3 in DNA: TGTGCCAGCAGACCGGACAGCTCCAATGAGCAGTTCTTC. Translation: CASRPDSSNEQFF.

This chain uses TRBV5-1 with TRBJ2-7, with a weak D call TRBD1 (5 bases). Germline assignment: CDR1 SGHRS and CDR2 YFSETQ. Trimming stripped 4 bases from V and 0 bases from J, with 11 bases between. The CDR3 totals 14 residues. CDR3 sequence reads: CASSDVGVSYEQYF. The CDR3 DNA reads TGCGCCAGCAGCGATGTAGGGGTCTCCTACGAGCAGTACTTC.

V gene TRBV20-1 combines with J gene TRBJ1-1; possible D gene TRBD1, 5 bases. V was cut by 3 bases and J by 0 bases, with 11 bases left in between. Germline-derived CDR1 and CDR2 are DFQATT and SNEGSKA (reference sequence). This CDR3 contains 14 residues. The CDR3 is CSASSTGMNTEAFF. Written as DNA, the CDR3 is TGCAGTGCTAGCTCAACAGGTATGAACACTGAAGCTTTCTTT.

This clonotype has just one count. V is TRBV4-3 and J is TRBJ2-3; 9 bases map to TRBD2. This CDR3 has 19 amino acids. V was pared by 0 bases and J by 4 bases, with 14 bases of the junction left unmatched. Germline CDR1 is LGHNA and CDR2 is YSLEER. The CDR3 sequence: CASSQEGVGRGGVPDTQYF. Written as DNA, the CDR3 is TGCGCCAGCAGCCAAGAAGGCGTAGGGCGCGGGGGGGTCCCAGATACGCAGTATTTT.

This chain joins TRBV20-1 and TRBJ2-7; tentative D call: TRBD2 (6 bases). Germline V lookup: CDR1 DFQATT, CDR2 SNEGSKA (reference sequence). Trimming left V 5 bases short and J 3 bases short, with 26 bases between. This CDR3 is 17 amino acids long. The CDR3 loop is CSAGPIRSSSVSYEQYF. The CDR3 DNA follows: TGCAGTGCTGGGCCGATAAGAAGCTCTAGCGTGAGCTACGAGCAGTACTTC.

The rearrangement links TRBV11-2 to TRBJ2-3; TRBD2 matches at 10 bases. V dropped 3 bases and J dropped 11; count of bases not matched to a gene: 8. CDR3 length equals 14 residues. Germline CDR1 reads SGHAT; CDR2 reads FQNNGV. For the CDR3, the DNA is TGTGCCAGCAGCTTGAGCTCTAGCGGGAGAAGGCAGTATTTT. This gives the protein CASSLSSSGRRQYF.